The clone carrying this T cell receptor (beta chain) occurred a few times. Its antigen remains unknown. Preparation of the TCRbeta library was carried out with unique molecular identifiers. TCRdb reprocessed the PCR reads via MiXCR and lists one record per CDR3 protein. The profile shows 500,000 to 600,000 distinct CDR3 sequences, approximately 30% of them singletons. This entry comes from a study of T-cell reconstitution after alpha-beta-depleted transplantation in children. Study-wide findings and caveats: Roughly two months post-transplant, alpha-beta T cells reportedly originated from several hundred graft clones that had expanded. Newly made T cells mostly supplied T-cell counts and diversity one year after transplant.

The CDR3 runs to 11 residues. Germline V lookup: CDR1 SQVTM, CDR2 ANQGSEA. The germline V and J ends were trimmed by 6 bases and 4 bases, with 10 bases remaining between them. The genes are TRBV29-1 and TRBJ2-7, with D perhaps TRBD1 (5 bases). The receptor was derived from a boy younger than two with Wiskott-Aldrich syndrome, due to receive a stem cell transplant. Sequenced here: PBMCs, sampled before TCRalphabeta/CD19-depleted stem cell transplant. The CDR3 here is CSVLRAYEQYF. CDR3 DNA sequence: TGCAGCGTCCTCAGGGCGTACGAGCAGTACTTC.